The rows below give T cell receptor beta chains drawn from one sample of a study of blood T cell repertoires in COVID-19. Some clones are missing from TCRdb's copy, which holds only in-frame ones; the method was immunoSEQ multiplex PCR. The sample lists 100,000 to 150,000 clones, 81% seen once, with roughly 17% in the top ten. The source material was peripheral blood. All receptors derive from a man younger than 40 with COVID-19, enrolled during active disease. CDR3s include the opening cysteine and the closing phenylalanine or tryptophan. The D gene is left open where the match is weak. Expanded clones get a size class; other rows say once, few or many, or leave the size out.

V	J	size	D	DNA	CDR3
TRBV5-8	TRBJ1-5	-	-	TGTGCCAGCAGCTTATATAGCAATCAGCCCCAGCATTTT	CASSLYSNQPQHF
TRBV11-2	TRBJ1-1	-	-	TGTGCCAGCAGCTTCATTAATGGGGGCTCTGAAGCTTTCTTT	CASSFINGGSEAFF
TRBV29-1	TRBJ1-1	-	-	TGCAGCGTTGAGGTGGGAGACACTGAAGCTTTCTTT	CSVEVGDTEAFF
TRBV4-1	TRBJ2-7	once	-	TGCGCCAGCAGCCCCCTGCGGGGACGAACCTACGAGCAGTACTTC	CASSPLRGRTYEQYF
TRBV7-2	TRBJ1-2	-	-	TGTGCCAGCAGCTTAGGGGCACACTATGGCTACACCTTC	CASSLGAHYGYTF
TRBV3-1/TRBV3-2	TRBJ2-7	-	-	TGTGCCAGCAGCCAAGACCCTAGTCTAGGCTACGAGCAGTACTTC	CASSQDPSLGYEQYF
TRBV7-8	TRBJ2-7	-	-	TGTGCCAGCAGCCTGGGGCCCGACTCCTACGAGCAGTACTTC	CASSLGPDSYEQYF
TRBV14	TRBJ1-1	-	TRBD1	TGTGCCAGCAGCCAAGATTATGACAGGGCCACTGAAGCTTTCTTT	CASSQDYDRATEAFF
TRBV4-1	TRBJ2-7	-	TRBD2	TGCGCCAGCAGCCAAGATTTTCAGGGAGGGGAGACCTACGAGCAGTACTTC	CASSQDFQGGETYEQYF
TRBV7-3	TRBJ2-1	-	-	TGTGCCAGCAGCCGCGGGGATAGCTCCTACAATGAGCAGTTCTTC	CASSRGDSSYNEQFF
TRBV29-1	TRBJ2-5	-	TRBD2	TGCAGCGTTCACTTGACTAGCGGGGACCAAGAGACCCAGTACTTC	CSVHLTSGDQETQYF
TRBV29-1	TRBJ1-2	-	TRBD1	TGCAGCGTCGGTGGACCGCGGACAGGGGACTATGGCTACACCTTC	CSVGGPRTGDYGYTF
TRBV5-1	TRBJ2-7	once	TRBD1	TGCGCCAGCAGCCCCGCGGGACAGGTAGGGGGGCAGTACTTC	CASSPAGQVGGQYF
TRBV11-2	TRBJ1-1	-	TRBD1	TGTGCCAGCAGCCAGGACAGGGGGCAGGCTTTCTTT	CASSQDRGQAFF
TRBV19	TRBJ2-2	-	-	TGTGCCAGTAGACGACAGTACACCGGGGAGCTGTTTTTT	CASRRQYTGELFF